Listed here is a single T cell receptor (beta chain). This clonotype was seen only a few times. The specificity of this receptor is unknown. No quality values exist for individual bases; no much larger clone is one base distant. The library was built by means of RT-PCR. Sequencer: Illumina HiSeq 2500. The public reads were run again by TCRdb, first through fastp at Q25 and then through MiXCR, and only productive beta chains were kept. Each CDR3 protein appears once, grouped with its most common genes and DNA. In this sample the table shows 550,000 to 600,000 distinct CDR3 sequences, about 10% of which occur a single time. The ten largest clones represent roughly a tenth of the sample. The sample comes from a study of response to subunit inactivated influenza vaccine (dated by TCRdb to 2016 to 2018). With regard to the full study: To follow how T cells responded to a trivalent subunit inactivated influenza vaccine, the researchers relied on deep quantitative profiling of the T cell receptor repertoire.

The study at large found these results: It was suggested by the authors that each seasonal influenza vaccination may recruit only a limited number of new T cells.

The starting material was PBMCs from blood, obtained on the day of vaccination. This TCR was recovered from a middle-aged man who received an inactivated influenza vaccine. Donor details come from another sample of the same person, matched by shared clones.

The CDR3 protein sequence reads: CASIDSGRNEQFF. The sequence in DNA is TGCGCCAGCATAGACAGTGGGCGGAATGAGCAGTTCTTC. The V gene is TRBV5-1 and the J gene is TRBJ2-1; 5 matching bases give a weak D call of TRBD1. As encoded in the germline V gene, CDR1 is SGHRS while CDR2 is YFSETQ. The CDR3 numbers 13 residues from cysteine through phenylalanine. The only DNA kept is the CDR3, 39 bases in frame from the first base. The V and J ends are trimmed by 6 bases and 7 bases, leaving 14 bases between them.